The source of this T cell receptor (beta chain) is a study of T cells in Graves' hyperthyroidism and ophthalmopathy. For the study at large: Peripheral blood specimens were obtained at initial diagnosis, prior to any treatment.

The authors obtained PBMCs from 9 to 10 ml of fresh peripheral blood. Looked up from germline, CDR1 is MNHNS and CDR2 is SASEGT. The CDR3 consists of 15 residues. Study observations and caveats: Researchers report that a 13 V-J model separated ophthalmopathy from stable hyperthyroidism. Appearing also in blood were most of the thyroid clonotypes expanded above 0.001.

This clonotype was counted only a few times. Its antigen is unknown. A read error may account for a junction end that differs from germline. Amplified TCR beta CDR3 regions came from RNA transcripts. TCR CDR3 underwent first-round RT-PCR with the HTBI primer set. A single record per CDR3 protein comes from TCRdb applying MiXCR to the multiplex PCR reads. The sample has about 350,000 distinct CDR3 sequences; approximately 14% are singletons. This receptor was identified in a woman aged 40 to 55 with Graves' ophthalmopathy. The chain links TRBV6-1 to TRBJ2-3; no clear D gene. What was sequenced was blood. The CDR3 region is CASSSQPPITDTQCF. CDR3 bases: TGTGCCAGCAGTAGCCAGCCCCCCATCACAGATACGCAGTGTTTT.